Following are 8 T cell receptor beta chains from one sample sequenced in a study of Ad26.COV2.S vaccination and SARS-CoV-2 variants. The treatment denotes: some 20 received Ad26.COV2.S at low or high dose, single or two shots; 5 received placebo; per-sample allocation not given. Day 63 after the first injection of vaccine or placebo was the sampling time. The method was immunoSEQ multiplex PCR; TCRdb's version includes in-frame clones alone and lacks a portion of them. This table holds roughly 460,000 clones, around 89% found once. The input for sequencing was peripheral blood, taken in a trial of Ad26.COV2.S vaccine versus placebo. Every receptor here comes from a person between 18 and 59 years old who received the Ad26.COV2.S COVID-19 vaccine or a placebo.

The CDR3 DNA sequence: TGTGCCAGCAGGGGCCAAGGGATTGAGGGGGTGCGCTATGGCTACACCTTC. Protein product: CASRGQGIEGVRYGYTF. This rearrangement joins TRBV28 to TRBJ1-2, with a weak D call TRBD1 (6 bases). This CDR3 has 17 amino acids. V gave up 6 bases and J gave up 4 bases, with 24 bases separating them. Germline V gene sequence: CDR1 MDHEN, CDR2 SYDVKM.

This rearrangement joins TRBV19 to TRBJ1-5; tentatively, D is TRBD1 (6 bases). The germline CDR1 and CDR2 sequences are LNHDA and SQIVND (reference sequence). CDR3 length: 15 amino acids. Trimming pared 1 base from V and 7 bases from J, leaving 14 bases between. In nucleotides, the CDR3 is TGTGCCAGTAGTATAGTAACAGGGAGGGTCCAGCCCCAGCATTTT. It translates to CASSIVTGRVQPQHF.

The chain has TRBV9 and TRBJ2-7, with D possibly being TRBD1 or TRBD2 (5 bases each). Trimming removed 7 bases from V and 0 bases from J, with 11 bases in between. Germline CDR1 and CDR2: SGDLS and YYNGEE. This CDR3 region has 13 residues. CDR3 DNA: TGTGCCAGCTGGGGGTCTTCCTCCTACGAGCAGTACTTC. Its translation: CASWGSSSYEQYF.

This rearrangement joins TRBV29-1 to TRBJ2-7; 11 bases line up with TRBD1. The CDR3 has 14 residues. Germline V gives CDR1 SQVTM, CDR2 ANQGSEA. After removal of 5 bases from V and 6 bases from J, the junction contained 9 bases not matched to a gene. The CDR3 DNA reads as TGCAGCGTTAATCGCGGGACAGGGGGGTCCGAGCAGTACTTC. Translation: CSVNRGTGGSEQYF.

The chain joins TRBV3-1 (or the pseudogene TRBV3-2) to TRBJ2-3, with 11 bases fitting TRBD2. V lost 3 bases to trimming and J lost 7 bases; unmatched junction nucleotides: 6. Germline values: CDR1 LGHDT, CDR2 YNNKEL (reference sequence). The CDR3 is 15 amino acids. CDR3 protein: CASSQPTSGTHTQYF. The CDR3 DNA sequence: TGTGCCAGCAGCCAGCCGACTAGCGGGACCCATACGCAGTATTTT.

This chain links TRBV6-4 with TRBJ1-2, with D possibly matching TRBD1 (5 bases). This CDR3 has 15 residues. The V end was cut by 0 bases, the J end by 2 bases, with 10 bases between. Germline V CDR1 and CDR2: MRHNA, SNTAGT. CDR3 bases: TGTGCCAGCAGTGACTCGGCGGCAGGGAACTATGGCTACACCTTC. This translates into CASSDSAAGNYGYTF.

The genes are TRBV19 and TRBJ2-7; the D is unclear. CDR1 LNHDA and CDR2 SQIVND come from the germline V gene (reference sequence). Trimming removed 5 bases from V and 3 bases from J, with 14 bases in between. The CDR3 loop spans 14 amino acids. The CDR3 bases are TGTGCCAGTAGTGACCGGCTCCTGCGCTACGAGCAGTACTTC. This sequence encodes CASSDRLLRYEQYF.

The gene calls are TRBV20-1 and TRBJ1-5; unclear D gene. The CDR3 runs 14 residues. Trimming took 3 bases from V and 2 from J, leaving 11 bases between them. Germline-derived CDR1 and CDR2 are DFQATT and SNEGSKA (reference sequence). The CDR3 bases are TGCAGTGCTAGTGGATCGATCGGCAATCAGCCCCAGCATTTT. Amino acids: CSASGSIGNQPQHF.